These 21 T cell receptor beta chains share one sample of origin, sequenced in a study of shared clonotypes between healthy human individuals. Repertoires were generated with immunoSEQ multiplex PCR, while TCRdb's copy carries only in-frame clones and drops some. Counted here are roughly 2.2 million clones, approximately 93% occurring once; the ten biggest clones make up approximately 0.4%. The sample comprised naive CD4+ T cells from PBMCs. Sample subset: CD45RA+ positively selected. The receptors were gathered from a man aged 18 to 30 in good health. Some clones in this sample may be carry-over from other donors' samples.

The rearrangement uses TRBV5-1 and TRBJ2-5; D call uncertain. Trimming took off 5 bases at V and 3 bases at J, with 20 bases between the two ends. This CDR3 is 16 amino acids long. Per the germline V gene, CDR1 is SGHRS and CDR2 is YFSETQ. The CDR3 DNA sequence: TGCGCCAGCAGGGCCGGGCCCGGCCCGGTGGAAGAGACCCAGTACTTC. This translates into CASRAGPGPVEETQYF.

The chain employs TRBV15 and TRBJ2-7, with TRBD2 as a possible D gene (6 bases). Germline CDR1 LNHNV, CDR2 YYDKDF (reference sequence). This CDR3 spans 16 amino acids. Trimming removed 1 base from V and 2 bases from J, with 15 bases in between. Here the CDR3 DNA reads TGTGCCACCAGCAGAGGTATCGGGACTGAAACCTACGAGCAGTACTTC. Translation gives CATSRGIGTETYEQYF.

The chain is built from TRBV19 and TRBJ1-2; the D gene is possibly TRBD1 (6 bases). CDR3 size: 14 residues. Germline V gene lookup returns CDR1 LNHDA and CDR2 SQIVND (reference sequence). Trimming pared 3 bases from V and 6 bases from J, leaving 14 bases between. CDR3 region: CASSINRARDGYTF. CDR3 coding DNA: TGTGCCAGTAGTATCAACAGGGCCAGGGATGGCTACACCTTC.

The CDR3 loop is CASGIGMRGYNEQFF. Written as DNA, the CDR3 is TGTGCCAGCGGAATTGGGATGCGGGGATACAATGAGCAGTTCTTC. The genes are TRBV19 and TRBJ2-1; possibly TRBD2 for D (6 bases). The CDR3 totals 15 residues. From germline, CDR1 is LNHDA and CDR2 SQIVND (reference sequence). V lost 9 bases and J lost 4, with 19 bases in between. Looking up the rest from reference TRBV19 and TRBJ2-1 gives the full variable domain: DGGITQSPKYLFRKEGQNVTLSCEQNLNHDAMYWYRQDPGQGLRLIYYSQIVNDFQKGDIAEGYSVSREKKESFPLTVTSAQKNPTAFYLCASGIGMRGYNEQFFGPGTRLTVL.

This sequence joins TRBV7-8 and TRBJ1-1; 8 bases are shared with TRBD1. V was pared by 5 bases and J by 5 bases, with 7 bases of the junction left unmatched. Germline CDR1 reads SGHVS; CDR2 reads FQNEAQ. The CDR3 contains 14 residues. The CDR3: CASSGRGQGTEAFF. CDR3 bases: TGTGCCAGCAGCGGCAGGGGGCAGGGAACTGAAGCTTTCTTT.

This clone was detected a few times. J is TRBJ1-2 and V is TRBV5-1, with D possibly being TRBD1 (6 bases). Trimming cost V 0 bases and J 6 bases, with 9 bases left between them. Germline assignment: CDR1 SGHRS and CDR2 YFSETQ. The CDR3 has 13 amino acids. CDR3 in DNA: TGCGCCAGCAGCTTGGGTAGGACAGATGGCTACACCTTC. This encodes CASSLGRTDGYTF. Combining the CDR3 with reference TRBV5-1 and TRBJ1-2 gives the whole variable domain KAGVTQTPRYLIKTRGQQVTLSCSPISGHRSVSWYQQTPGQGLQFLFEYFSETQRNKGNFPGRFSGRQFSNSRSEMNVSTLELGDSALYLCASSLGRTDGYTFGSGTRLTVV.

The chain employs TRBV28 and TRBJ1-5; tentative D call: TRBD1 (6 bases). The V end lost 7 bases, the J end lost 2 bases, and 18 bases lay between the germline ends. Germline CDR1 reads MDHEN; CDR2 reads SYDVKM. The CDR3 has 16 residues. The CDR3 sequence is CASIKQGIIGNQPQHF. CDR3 DNA sequence: TGTGCCAGCATTAAACAGGGAATCATTGGCAATCAGCCCCAGCATTTT.

This chain uses TRBV10-3 with TRBJ2-7; D is undetermined. The CDR3 spans 12 residues. Trimming left V 5 bases short and J 3 bases short, with 8 bases between. CDR1 is ENHRY, CDR2 SYGVKD, per germline. The CDR3 sequence: CAISSLDYEQYF. The CDR3 DNA reads as TGTGCCATCAGTTCTTTGGACTACGAGCAGTACTTC.

CDR3 in DNA: TGCGCCAGCAGCCAGTCAGCGGGCCCTAGCACAGATACGCAGTATTTT. It is translated as CASSQSAGPSTDTQYF. This chain connects TRBV4-3 to TRBJ2-3; perhaps TRBD2 as D (6 bases). The V end was cut by 3 bases, the J end by 0 bases, with 13 bases between. CDR1 LGHNA and CDR2 YSLEER come from the germline V gene. This CDR3 has 16 residues.

Note on this clone: Distinct nucleotide sequences in the sample also encode this CDR3. The V gene is TRBV5-6, the J gene TRBJ2-7; D is perhaps TRBD1 (6 bases). Trimming cost V 2 bases and J 1 base, with 10 bases left between them. Germline lookup yields CDR1 SGHDT and CDR2 YYEEEE. This CDR3 region has 14 residues. This chain's CDR3 is CASSFDRISYEQYF. In DNA, the CDR3 is TGTGCCAGCAGCTTTGACAGGATTTCCTACGAGCAGTACTTC. The variable domain in full, with the rest retrieved from reference TRBV5-6 and TRBJ2-7, is DAGVTQSPTHLIKTRGQQVTLRCSPKSGHDTVSWYQQALGQGPQFIFQYYEEEERQRGNFPDRFSGHQFPNYSSELNVNALLLGDSALYLCASSFDRISYEQYFGPGTRLTVT.

In regard to this clone: The sample holds other DNA sequences that translate to the same CDR3. The chain employs TRBV18 and TRBJ2-3, with 7 bases that match TRBD2. This CDR3 region has 15 residues. The germline V gene has CDR1 KGHSH and CDR2 LQKENI. Trimming removed 3 bases from V and 0 bases from J; junction bases left unmatched: 3. This CDR3 is CASSPSSGSTDTQYF. For the CDR3, the DNA is TGTGCCAGCTCACCGTCTAGCGGTAGCACAGATACGCAGTATTTT.

This rearrangement joins TRBV5-1 to TRBJ2-1; D is perhaps TRBD1 or TRBD2 (6 bases each). CDR3 size: 13 residues. From germline, CDR1 is SGHRS and CDR2 YFSETQ. V lost 5 bases and J lost 6, with 12 bases in between. CDR3 region: CASRLQGGNEQFF. In DNA, the CDR3 is TGCGCCAGCAGATTACAGGGAGGCAATGAGCAGTTCTTC.

V gene TRBV27 combines with J gene TRBJ1-1; no firm D call. V lost 5 bases and J 0 bases, leaving 13 bases between the germline ends. The germline V gene encodes CDR1 MNHEY and CDR2 SMNVEV (reference sequence). The CDR3 extends over 15 amino acids. The chain's CDR3 is CASSPGSVMNTEAFF. The CDR3 DNA is TGTGCCAGCAGTCCCGGGTCCGTGATGAACACTGAAGCTTTCTTT.

The chain combines TRBV7-9 with TRBJ1-2; 7 bases match TRBD1. CDR1 and CDR2 from the germline V gene are SEHNR and FQNEAQ (reference sequence). The CDR3 loop spans 16 amino acids. V shed 4 bases, J shed 9 bases, and the junction held 17 bases outside the gene matches. DNA of the CDR3: TGTGCCAGCAGCTCCACAGGGGCAGGAGGTGGTCTCCGCTACACCTTC. Translating gives CASSSTGAGGGLRYTF.

V usage is TRBV11-2 and J usage is TRBJ2-1; TRBD2 aligns across 8 bases. CDR3 length: 15 residues. CDR1 and CDR2 (germline): SGHAT, FQNNGV. Unmatched junction bases numbered 6, after V lost 1 base and J lost 7 bases. The chain's CDR3 is CASSLGGTRINEQFF. As DNA, the CDR3 is TGTGCCAGCAGCTTAGGAGGGACTAGGATAAATGAGCAGTTCTTC.

The chain is built from TRBV7-9 and TRBJ2-1; TRBD2 matches 9 bases. The V gene's germline CDR1 is SEHNR and CDR2 FQNEAQ (reference sequence). V shed 3 bases, J shed 4 bases, and the junction held 13 bases outside the gene matches. The CDR3 sequence is 18 residues long. CDR3 in amino acids: CASSFAPGAGGGYNEQFF. The CDR3 DNA sequence: TGTGCCAGCAGCTTCGCTCCAGGAGCGGGAGGTGGGTACAATGAGCAGTTCTTC.

The gene calls are TRBV29-1 and TRBJ2-1; the match to TRBD2 covers 10 bases. CDR1 SQVTM and CDR2 ANQGSEA come from the germline V gene. The V gene end was trimmed by 6 bases and the J gene end by 4 bases; junction bases not matched to a gene: 12. The CDR3 sequence is 16 residues long. The CDR3 DNA reads TGCAGCGTCACGCGAGGGAGCGGGAGGGGGTACAATGAGCAGTTCTTC. This sequence encodes CSVTRGSGRGYNEQFF.

The table lists this clone with a count of one. This rearrangement joins TRBV5-8 to TRBJ2-1, with 14 bases aligning to TRBD2. The CDR3 loop spans 18 amino acids. Germline V gene sequence: CDR1 SGHTS, CDR2 YDEGEE. J was trimmed by 6 bases and V by 5 bases; bases with no gene match: 13. CDR3 sequence (DNA): TGTGCCAGCAGTTATACCCCGGGACTAGCGGGAGCTGGCAATGAGCAGTTCTTC. Its translation: CASSYTPGLAGAGNEQFF. The full variable domain, completed using reference TRBV5-8 and TRBJ2-1, is EAGVTQSPTHLIKTRGQQATLRCSPISGHTSVYWYQQALGLGLQFLLWYDEGEERNRGNFPPRFSGRQFPNYSSELNVNALELEDSALYLCASSYTPGLAGAGNEQFFGPGTRLTVL.

The table lists this clone with a count of one. The chain couples TRBV6-5 to TRBJ1-2; D unclear. There are 16 residues in the CDR3. V lost 0 bases and J lost 4, with 15 bases in between. The germline CDR1 and CDR2 sequences are MNHEY and SVGAGI. CDR3 protein: CASSYSYGRARYGYTF. In nucleotides, the CDR3 is TGTGCCAGCAGTTACTCTTATGGGAGGGCACGCTATGGCTACACCTTC.

This chain uses TRBV28 with TRBJ2-7; D remains unclear. The CDR3 length is 11 residues. Germline CDR1 is MDHEN and CDR2 is SYDVKM. V was clipped by 7 bases and J by 7 bases, with 11 bases between them. Here the CDR3 DNA reads TGTGCCAGCAAACTTTGGGAAGAGCAGTACTTC. It is translated as CASKLWEEQYF.

The rearrangement uses TRBV9 and TRBJ1-2, with 10 bases that match TRBD1. The J segment lost 0 bases and the V segment lost 5 bases, leaving 13 bases of the junction unmatched. The CDR3 totals 18 residues. Germline lookup yields CDR1 SGDLS and CDR2 YYNGEE. The CDR3 DNA sequence: TGTGCCAGCAGACAAAGGGACAGGGGAATTGGGGCTAACTATGGCTACACCTTC. Its translation: CASRQRDRGIGANYGYTF.